One T cell receptor beta chain is described in this entry. Antigen: not known. This specimen belongs to a study of CD8 T cells in ankylosing spondylitis. Study observations and caveats: The study identified a TCR beta motif of roughly eight highly homologous variants that appeared characteristic of ankylosing spondylitis blood. As reported, disease-linked clones showed significant enrichment in matched ankylosing spondylitis synovial fluid.

Quantitative barcoded 5'-RACE was used to prepare TCR beta libraries. TCRdb reprocessed the 5' RACE reads via MiXCR and lists one record per CDR3 protein. This table has some 130,000 distinct CDR3 sequences, more than 5.5% appearing once. V shed 6 bases and J shed 6 bases, with 11 bases lying between them. CDR3 length: 13 residues. This clonotype was sampled from a female donor with ankylosing spondylitis or in good health (not recorded which). Sequencing was carried out using blood, either unsorted or a sorted T cell fraction (not recorded which). The V and J genes are TRBV12-3 or TRBV12-4 and TRBJ2-2; D is uncertain. The CDR3 here is CASSLGDAGELFF. As DNA, the CDR3 is TGTGCCAGCAGCCTGGGCGATGCCGGGGAGCTGTTTTTT.